This T cell receptor beta chain came from a study of blood T cells in healthy people across ages. Looking at the study overall: Per two T cells, about one barcoded beta molecule was captured through template switching.

PCR was performed a second time for about 7 to 11 cycles using a sample-barcoded 5' primer and a J-beta primer mix. TCRdb processed the 5' RACE reads anew with MiXCR; each CDR3 protein has one entry. This table holds around 710,000 distinct CDR3 sequences, 43% found once. The study recruited healthy Caucasian donors from Russia who were aged about 6 to 90. Study-wide results and caveats: Naive T cell percentage and TCR beta diversity correlated strongly.

This CDR3 is 14 amino acids long. Looked up from germline, CDR1 is MDHEN and CDR2 is SYDVKM. About this clonotype: Its antigen is as yet unknown.

The rearrangement links TRBV28 to TRBJ2-7, with D possibly matching TRBD1 (5 bases). Matching the DNA end better, TRBJ2-5 makes the J call doubtful. The receptor was isolated from a woman between 55 and 75 years old in good health. Sequenced input: blood. The CDR3 nucleotides are TGTGCCAGCAGTTTATTAACACAGGCGGAGACCCAGTACTTC. Amino acids: CASSLLTQAETQYF.